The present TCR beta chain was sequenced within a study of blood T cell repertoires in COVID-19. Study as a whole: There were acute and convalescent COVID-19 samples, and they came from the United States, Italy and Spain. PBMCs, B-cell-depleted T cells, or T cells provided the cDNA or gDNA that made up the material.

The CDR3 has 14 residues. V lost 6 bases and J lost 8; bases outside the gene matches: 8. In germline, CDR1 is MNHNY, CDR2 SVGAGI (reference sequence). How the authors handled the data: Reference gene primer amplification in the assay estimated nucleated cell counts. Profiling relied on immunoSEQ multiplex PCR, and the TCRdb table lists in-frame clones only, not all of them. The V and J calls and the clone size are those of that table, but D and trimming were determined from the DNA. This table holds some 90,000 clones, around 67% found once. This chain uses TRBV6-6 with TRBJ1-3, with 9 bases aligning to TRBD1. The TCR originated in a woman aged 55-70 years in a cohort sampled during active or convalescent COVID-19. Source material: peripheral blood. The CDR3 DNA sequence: TGTGCCAGCAGAACCGGACAGGGGACGGACACCATATATTTT. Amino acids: CASRTGQGTDTIYF.